This T cell receptor beta chain comes out of a study of shared clonotypes between healthy human individuals. Study background: The composition of the donors was a couple of women and three men aged 18 to 49.

Trimming shortened V by 4 bases and J by 0 bases, and 12 bases separated the two germline ends. This CDR3 comprises 16 residues. Germline V gene lookup returns CDR1 MDHEN and CDR2 SYDVKM. Assay runs were performed at deep level. Genomic DNA per cell subset filled all wells of several immunoSEQ plates. The protocol was immunoSEQ multiplex PCR, while the TCRdb copy is restricted to in-frame clones and leaves out a portion. The sample comprises about 490,000 clones, about 72% of which are singletons, and approximately 12% rests with the top ten. V usage is TRBV28 and J usage is TRBJ1-4; possibly TRBD1 for D (6 bases). The receptor was isolated from a woman aged 40 to 50 in good health. Some clones in this sample may be carry-over from other donors' samples. The sequencing input was PBMCs. The CDR3 is CASSSPGGPTNEKLFF. CDR3 DNA sequence: TGTGCCAGCAGTTCTCCCGGGGGCCCAACTAATGAAAAACTGTTTTTT.